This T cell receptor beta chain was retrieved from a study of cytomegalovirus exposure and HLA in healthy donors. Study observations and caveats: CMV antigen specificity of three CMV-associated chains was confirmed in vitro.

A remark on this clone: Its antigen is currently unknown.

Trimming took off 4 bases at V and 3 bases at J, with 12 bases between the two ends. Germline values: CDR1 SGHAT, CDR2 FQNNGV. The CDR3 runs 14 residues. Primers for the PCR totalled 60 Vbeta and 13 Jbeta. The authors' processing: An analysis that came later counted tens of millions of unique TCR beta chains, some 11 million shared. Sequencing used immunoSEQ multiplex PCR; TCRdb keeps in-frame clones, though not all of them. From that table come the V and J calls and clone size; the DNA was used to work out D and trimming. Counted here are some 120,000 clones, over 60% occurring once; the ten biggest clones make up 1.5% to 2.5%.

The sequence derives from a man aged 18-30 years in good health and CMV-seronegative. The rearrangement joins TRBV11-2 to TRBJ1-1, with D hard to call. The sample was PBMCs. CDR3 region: CASSSPGSYTEAFF. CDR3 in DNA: TGTGCCAGCAGCTCACCCGGGTCGTACACTGAAGCTTTCTTT. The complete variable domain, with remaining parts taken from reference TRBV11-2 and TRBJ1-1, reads EAGVAQSPRYKIIEKRQSVAFWCNPISGHATLYWYQQILGQGPKLLIQFQNNGVVDDSQLPKDRFSAERLKGVDSTLKIQPAKLEDSAVYLCASSSPGSYTEAFFGQGTRLTVV.